Shown below are 11 T cell receptor beta chains from a single sample sequenced in a study of cytomegalovirus exposure and HLA in healthy donors. 13 Jbeta primers and 60 Vbeta primers were used for the PCR. Profiled with immunoSEQ multiplex PCR; TCRdb holds only in-frame clones, not every one. The table has approximately 180,000 clones, roughly nine tenths seen once. The sequenced material came from PBMCs. These receptors were obtained from a girl in the first two years of life in good health and CMV-seronegative.

CDR3: CASSEDWSYEQYF. CDR3 DNA sequence: TGTGCCAGCAGCGAAGACTGGTCCTACGAGCAGTACTTC. This chain connects TRBV7-9 to TRBJ2-7; D is unresolved. The CDR3 covers 13 residues. Trimming took off 5 bases at V and 1 base at J, with 9 bases between the two ends. The germline CDR1 and CDR2 sequences are SEHNR and FQNEAQ (reference sequence).

CDR3 in amino acids: CASSFLLRDTGELFF. CDR3 coding DNA: TGTGCCAGCAGCTTTCTCCTGAGGGACACCGGGGAGCTGTTTTTT. This chain joins TRBV7-9 and TRBJ2-2; D is perhaps TRBD2 (5 bases). V gave up 3 bases and J gave up 3 bases, with 11 bases separating them. This CDR3 comprises 15 residues. The germline V gene encodes CDR1 SEHNR and CDR2 FQNEAQ (reference sequence).

The gene calls are TRBV19 and TRBJ1-1; a weak D match, TRBD1 (6 bases). Per germline, CDR1 LNHDA and CDR2 SQIVND (reference sequence). CDR3 length: 14 amino acids. The V end was cut by 5 bases, the J end by 8 bases, with 18 bases between. DNA for the CDR3: TGTGCCAGTAGTTCATGGGCGCAGGGGAAAGAAGCTTTCTTT. Translating it yields CASSSWAQGKEAFF.

This chain joins TRBV15 and TRBJ2-5, with 9 positions matching TRBD1. The J call could be wrong; TRBJ2-7 is a better fit for the DNA end. CDR1 and CDR2 from the germline V gene are LNHNV and YYDKDF (reference sequence). The CDR3 consists of 14 residues. The CDR3 loop is CATSRGTGSYEQYF. In DNA, the CDR3 is TGTGCCACCAGCAGGGGGACAGGGTCCTACGAGCAGTACTTC.

This rearrangement joins TRBV28 to TRBJ2-7; D not certain. Per the germline V gene, CDR1 is MDHEN and CDR2 is SYDVKM. V lost 6 bases and J lost 1, with 13 bases in between. The CDR3 spans 14 residues. The CDR3 reads CASRKLTESYEQYF. The CDR3 DNA reads TGTGCCAGCAGGAAACTTACAGAGTCCTACGAGCAGTACTTC.

This sequence joins TRBV4-3 and TRBJ2-7; 7 nucleotides agree with TRBD1. Trimming cost V 1 base and J 2 bases; bases outside gene matches: 5. The germline gives CDR1 LGHNA, CDR2 YSLEER. CDR3 length equals 15 residues. The CDR3 protein is CASSQVTGIPYEQYF. The CDR3 DNA is TGCGCCAGCAGCCAAGTGACAGGGATACCCTACGAGCAGTACTTC.

The CDR3 reads CASSFFGGGLTDTQYF. The DNA of the CDR3 is TGTGCCAGCAGCTTTTTCGGCGGGGGGCTCACAGATACGCAGTATTTT. This sequence joins TRBV7-2 and TRBJ2-3, with 8 positions matching TRBD2. The CDR3 has 16 residues. V lost 3 bases, J lost 2 bases, and 7 bases stayed unmatched. From germline, CDR1 is SGHTA and CDR2 FQGNSA.

The V call is TRBV6-5, the J call TRBJ2-3; no definite D call. The CDR3 is made up of 14 amino acids. The V end lost 6 bases, the J end lost 3 bases, and 13 bases lay between the germline ends. Germline CDR1 and CDR2: MNHEY and SVGAGI. The CDR3 nucleotides read TGTGCCAGCAGCCCAACATTTATGACAGATACGCAGTATTTT. As protein: CASSPTFMTDTQYF.

The rearrangement links TRBV9 to TRBJ2-7, with 11 nucleotides matching TRBD2. J lost 3 bases, V lost 3 bases, and 8 bases had no gene match. CDR1 and CDR2 (germline): SGDLS, YYNGEE. This CDR3 has 16 amino acids. CDR3: CASSAGTSGMLYEQYF. In DNA form, the CDR3 reads TGTGCCAGCAGCGCTGGGACTAGCGGAATGCTCTACGAGCAGTACTTC.

This chain uses TRBV4-2 with TRBJ2-7; 10 bases fit TRBD2. The germline gives CDR1 LGHNA, CDR2 YNFKEQ. The CDR3 has 16 amino acids. The V and J ends lost 0 bases and 2 bases, in that order; junction bases with no gene match: 4. CDR3 bases: TGTGCCAGCAGCCAAGACTTACTAGCGGGGCCCTACGAGCAGTACTTC. As protein: CASSQDLLAGPYEQYF.

This chain joins TRBV11-2 and TRBJ2-3, with D unresolved. Between the trimmed V and J ends, which lost 3 bases and 2 bases, there was a span of 9 bases. CDR3 length equals 14 residues. Germline CDR1 and CDR2: SGHAT and FQNNGV. CDR3 residues: CASSFGLSTDTQYF. In nucleotides, the CDR3 is TGTGCCAGCAGCTTTGGGCTATCCACAGATACGCAGTATTTT.